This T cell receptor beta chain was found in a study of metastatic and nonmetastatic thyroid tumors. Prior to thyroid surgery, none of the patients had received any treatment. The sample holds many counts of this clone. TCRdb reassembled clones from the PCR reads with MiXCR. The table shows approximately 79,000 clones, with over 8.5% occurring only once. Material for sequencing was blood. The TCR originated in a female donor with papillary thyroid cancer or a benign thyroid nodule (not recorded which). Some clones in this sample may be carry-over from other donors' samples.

Written as DNA, the CDR3 is TGTGCCAGTAGTATAGTAGGCAACATGTGGCCCCAGCATTTT. It yields the protein CASSIVGNMWPQHF. This chain links TRBV19 with TRBJ1-5; D uncertain. Deletions cut 1 base from V and 9 bases from J, with 13 bases between. CDR1 and CDR2 from the germline V gene are LNHDA and SQIVND (reference sequence). CDR3 length: 14 amino acids.